This T cell receptor (beta chain) was identified during a study of response to subunit inactivated influenza vaccine. Findings of the study overall: With each seasonal influenza vaccination, the authors suggested, few new T cells are recruited.

TCRdb used MiXCR to reprocess the RT-PCR reads, holding one entry per CDR3 protein. The repertoire holds 280,000 or so distinct CDR3 sequences, roughly 22% seen once, with roughly 10% in the top ten. The CDR3 runs to 14 residues. CDR1 is SQVTM and CDR2 is ANQGSEA in the germline V gene. Trimming cost V 6 bases and J 3 bases, with 15 bases left between them. Notes on this clonotype: No antigen is known for it.

The clonotype was recovered from a man in his fifties or sixties who received an inactivated influenza vaccine. The chain has TRBV29-1 and TRBJ2-1; possibly TRBD2 for D (5 bases). This specimen consisted of PBMCs from blood, obtained less than 22 months after vaccination. The CDR3 nucleotides read TGCAGCGTGCGAGCGGAGGCACTCTACAATGAGCAGTTCTTC. Translated: CSVRAEALYNEQFF.